Each of the 28 T cell receptor beta chains below was sequenced from the same sample in a study of CD8+ T cells in alopecia areata. Sequencing relied on a cDNA template that was reverse transcribed from extracted RNA. Profiled with immunoSEQ multiplex PCR; TCRdb holds only in-frame clones, not every one. The sample holds approximately 210,000 clones, 66% seen once. Treatment defined: oral pan-JAK inhibitor, 5-10 mg twice daily. The specimen comprised CD4+ T cells sorted from blood, sampled at week 44, from a patient treated with tofacitinib. Every receptor here comes from a human donor with alopecia areata.

The genes are TRBV30 and TRBJ2-7, with D unresolved. Germline V lookup: CDR1 GTSNPN, CDR2 SVGIG (reference sequence). Trimming left V 0 bases short and J 2 bases short, with 11 bases between. The CDR3 has 14 residues. The CDR3 spells CAWSVGGVTYEQYF. DNA for the CDR3: TGTGCCTGGAGTGTGGGTGGGGTGACCTACGAGCAGTACTTC.

This chain joins TRBV4-3 and TRBJ2-1, with D possibly matching TRBD2 (7 bases). Germline V gives CDR1 LGHNA, CDR2 YSLEER. CDR3 length: 17 residues. The V end lost 1 base, the J end lost 7 bases, and 20 bases lay between the germline ends. CDR3 region: CASSQARAGGLGNEQFF. DNA for the CDR3: TGCGCCAGCAGCCAAGCCCGAGCCGGGGGGCTGGGGAATGAGCAGTTCTTC.

The genes are TRBV29-1 and TRBJ2-5; D is ambiguous. This CDR3 contains 12 residues. V was clipped by 4 bases and J by 1 base, with 7 bases between them. The germline V gene has CDR1 SQVTM and CDR2 ANQGSEA. Written as DNA, the CDR3 is TGCAGCGTTGCACAGCTCCAAGAGACCCAGTACTTC. Protein: CSVAQLQETQYF.

The gene calls are TRBV4-3 and TRBJ2-2; D is uncertain. The V gene lost 5 bases and the J gene lost 2 bases, with 12 bases spanning the gap. The CDR3 has 15 amino acids. Germline CDR1 reads LGHNA; CDR2 reads YSLEER. The CDR3: CASSGPGPNTGELFF. As DNA, the CDR3 is TGCGCCAGCAGCGGACCGGGCCCAAACACCGGGGAGCTGTTTTTT.

V usage is TRBV5-1 and J usage is TRBJ2-7; D is perhaps TRBD1 (6 bases). The V gene lost 4 bases and the J gene lost 3 bases, with 8 bases spanning the gap. Germline values: CDR1 SGHRS, CDR2 YFSETQ. The CDR3 is 12 amino acids. CDR3 bases: TGCGCCAGCAGCCGGACAGACTACGAGCAGTACTTC. It specifies CASSRTDYEQYF.

In DNA, the CDR3 is TGCAGCGTTGAATACCATCGGGACAGGGGGTTAAATGGCTACACCTTC. Amino acid sequence: CSVEYHRDRGLNGYTF. The chain uses TRBV29-1 and TRBJ1-2, with 11 bases aligning to TRBD1. Germline V lookup: CDR1 SQVTM, CDR2 ANQGSEA. The CDR3 length is 16 residues. With 2 bases clipped from V and 6 bases from J, the junction kept 11 bases outside the gene matches.

This chain uses TRBV29-1 with TRBJ2-7; TRBD1 is a possible D gene (6 bases). The V gene's germline CDR1 is SQVTM and CDR2 ANQGSEA. Deletions cut 3 bases from V and 2 bases from J, with 14 bases between. This CDR3 has 14 residues. CDR3 protein: CSVEFGTTPYEQYF. The CDR3 DNA reads TGCAGCGTTGAGTTCGGGACAACACCCTACGAGCAGTACTTC.

The chain employs TRBV9 and TRBJ2-7; TRBD1 aligns across 8 bases. Losses at the gene ends were 0 bases for V and 6 bases for J; bases not matched to a gene: 2. Germline V gene lookup returns CDR1 SGDLS and CDR2 YYNGEE. CDR3 size: 13 residues. CDR3 sequence: CASSVVQGVEQYF. In nucleotides, the CDR3 is TGTGCCAGCAGCGTAGTACAGGGGGTCGAGCAGTACTTC.

V is TRBV29-1 and J is TRBJ2-1, with TRBD1 matching over 9 bases. The V gene end was trimmed by 5 bases and the J gene end by 9 bases; junction bases not matched to a gene: 5. CDR1 and CDR2 (germline): SQVTM, ANQGSEA. The CDR3 sequence is 12 residues long. Here the CDR3 DNA reads TGCAGCGTTTACAGGGGGCAGGGTGAGCAGTTCTTC. Protein product: CSVYRGQGEQFF.

A few counts support this clone. The V gene is TRBV19, the J gene TRBJ1-1, with 8 nucleotides matching TRBD1. The germline gives CDR1 LNHDA, CDR2 SQIVND (reference sequence). The CDR3 has 12 residues. Trimming at V came to 5 bases and at J to 4 bases, leaving 0 bases not matched to a gene. Written as DNA, the CDR3 is TGTGCCAGTAGTGACAGGGGCACTGAAGCTTTCTTT. Amino acid sequence: CASSDRGTEAFF.

The chain joins TRBV6-5 to TRBJ1-1, with TRBD1 as a possible D gene (6 bases). The CDR3 consists of 15 residues. Germline V gives CDR1 MNHEY, CDR2 SVGAGI. V shed 6 bases and J shed 0 bases, with 14 bases lying between them. The CDR3 coding sequence is TGTGCCAGCAGACCTGGGACACGGATGAACACTGAAGCTTTCTTT. This gives the protein CASRPGTRMNTEAFF.

This clone was detected only a few times. The chain employs TRBV29-1 and TRBJ1-4, with a tentative D call TRBD1 (5 bases). Trimming removed 6 bases at V and 6 bases at J, with 14 bases between. CDR1 and CDR2 from the germline V gene are SQVTM and ANQGSEA. The CDR3 length is 13 residues. CDR3 residues: CSVRTRAHEKLFF. The DNA for the CDR3 is TGCAGCGTCAGAACCAGGGCCCATGAAAAACTGTTTTTT.

This clone showed up just a few times. Relative to the germline gene, one junction end is altered; a read error may explain this. CDR3 nucleotide sequence: TGTGCCTGGTCACAGGGAAGCAGTCAGCCCCAGCATTTT. This gives the protein CAWSQGSSQPQHF. The chain is built from TRBV30 and TRBJ1-5; possible D gene TRBD1, 6 bases. Germline assignment: CDR1 GTSNPN and CDR2 SVGIG (reference sequence). The CDR3 length is 13 residues.

V is TRBV27 and J is TRBJ1-5; D gene ambiguous. The CDR3 length is 15 residues. V lost 3 bases, J lost 1 base, and 10 bases lay in between. Germline assignment: CDR1 MNHEY and CDR2 SMNVEV (reference sequence). CDR3 residues: CASSFVAGSNQPQHF. The DNA for the CDR3 is TGTGCCAGCAGTTTTGTGGCAGGCAGCAATCAGCCCCAGCATTTT.

The chain combines TRBV4-3 with TRBJ2-7; no firm D call. V lost 0 bases to trimming and J lost 2 bases, with 5 bases between them. Germline V gene data show CDR1 as LGHNA and CDR2 as YSLEER. The CDR3 has 13 residues. In DNA form, the CDR3 reads TGCGCCAGCAGCCAAGATATACCCTACGAGCAGTACTTC. Its protein is CASSQDIPYEQYF.

The chain recombines TRBV29-1 with TRBJ1-1, with a weak D call TRBD1 (6 bases). V lost 5 bases, J lost 0 bases, and 13 bases lay in between. The CDR3 is made up of 14 amino acids. Germline V CDR1 and CDR2: SQVTM, ANQGSEA. CDR3 coding DNA: TGCAGCGTTCGAGGACAGAGATTGAACACTGAAGCTTTCTTT. It translates to CSVRGQRLNTEAFF.

The chain recombines TRBV29-1 with TRBJ2-1; 9 nucleotides line up with TRBD2. CDR1 and CDR2 from the germline V gene are SQVTM and ANQGSEA. The CDR3 length is 13 residues. The J segment lost 7 bases and the V segment lost 4 bases, leaving 5 bases of the junction unmatched. CDR3 in DNA: TGCAGCGTTGCAGGCGGGGGGGGTAATGAGCAGTTCTTC. It codes for CSVAGGGGNEQFF.

This clone was found a few times. Other DNA sequences of this sample code for an identical CDR3. This chain connects TRBV30 to TRBJ2-3; the D is unclear. Germline CDR1 GTSNPN, CDR2 SVGIG (reference sequence). V was clipped by 0 bases and J by 5 bases, with 3 bases between them. The CDR3 has 11 residues. The CDR3 sequence: CAWSVKDTQYF. CDR3 in DNA: TGTGCCTGGAGTGTCAAAGATACGCAGTATTTT.

The rearrangement uses TRBV5-6 and TRBJ1-2; TRBD1 aligns across 9 bases. The CDR3 spans 14 residues. Looked up from germline, CDR1 is SGHDT and CDR2 is YYEEEE. V lost 0 bases to trimming and J lost 5 bases; unmatched junction nucleotides: 2. CDR3 amino acids: CASSLADRGYGYTF. CDR3 DNA sequence: TGTGCCAGCAGCTTGGCCGACAGGGGGTATGGCTACACCTTC.

The chain combines TRBV7-9 with TRBJ2-7, with D tentatively TRBD2 (5 bases). Trimming removed 1 base from V and 7 bases from J, with 14 bases in between. Germline V gene sequence: CDR1 SEHNR, CDR2 FQNEAQ (reference sequence). The CDR3 runs to 14 residues. The CDR3 loop is CASSLVLGAGEQYF. In DNA form, the CDR3 reads TGTGCCAGCAGCTTAGTACTAGGCGCAGGAGAGCAGTACTTC.

This sequence joins TRBV20-1 and TRBJ1-1, with D unresolved. V was clipped by 4 bases and J by 1 base, with 4 bases between them. CDR3 length: 11 amino acids. CDR1 is DFQATT, CDR2 SNEGSKA, per germline (reference sequence). In DNA form, the CDR3 reads TGCAGTGCTAACCCGAACACTGAAGCTTTCTTT. It codes for CSANPNTEAFF.

This clone has only a few counts. The chain combines TRBV6-1 with TRBJ2-7; 7 bases align to TRBD1. In germline, CDR1 is MNHNS, CDR2 SASEGT. Trimming took 8 bases from V and 7 from J; bases not matched to a gene: 14. This CDR3 comprises 14 residues. CDR3 coding DNA: TGTGCCAGCGTGAGACAGGGAGTTAGTGGTGAGCAGTACTTC. This encodes CASVRQGVSGEQYF.

This clone was seen a few times. V and J are TRBV15 and TRBJ2-5, with no clear D. V dropped 0 bases and J dropped 1 base, with 9 bases sitting between them. Germline V lookup: CDR1 LNHNV, CDR2 YYDKDF (reference sequence). CDR3 length equals 15 residues. CDR3 nucleotides: TGTGCCACCAGCAGAGATGATCACCGCCAAGAGACCCAGTACTTC. It yields the protein CATSRDDHRQETQYF.

This rearrangement joins TRBV25-1 to TRBJ1-2; TRBD1 is a possible D gene (5 bases). Trimming took 2 bases from V and 5 from J, leaving 15 bases between them. From germline, CDR1 is MGHDK and CDR2 SYGVNS. The CDR3 is made up of 15 amino acids. CDR3 amino acids: CASSEVDSPYYGYTF. DNA of the CDR3: TGTGCCAGCAGTGAAGTCGACAGCCCGTATTATGGCTACACCTTC.

The J gene is TRBJ2-2, the V gene TRBV6-5; D is perhaps TRBD1 or TRBD2 (5 bases each). The V end was cut by 7 bases, the J end by 2 bases, with 14 bases between. Germline-derived CDR1 and CDR2 are MNHEY and SVGAGI. There are 15 residues in the CDR3. CDR3 nucleotide sequence: TGTGCCAGCACCCCGGGACGGCGAAACACCGGGGAGCTGTTTTTT. This encodes CASTPGRRNTGELFF.

The chain carries TRBV15 and TRBJ2-2; a weak D match, TRBD2 (7 bases). Germline CDR1 is LNHNV and CDR2 is YYDKDF (reference sequence). The CDR3 covers 18 residues. Trimming removed 0 bases at V and 2 bases at J, with 16 bases between. DNA for the CDR3: TGTGCCACCAGCAGAGATATACAGGGAGGGGGAAACACCGGGGAGCTGTTTTTT. Translating it yields CATSRDIQGGGNTGELFF.

The chain couples TRBV27 to TRBJ2-2; unclear D gene. The CDR3 has 15 residues. Germline-derived CDR1 and CDR2 are MNHEY and SMNVEV (reference sequence). V was pared by 4 bases and J by 4 bases, with 13 bases between. CDR3 sequence (DNA): TGTGCCAGCAGTTCAGTATCATGGGCCACCGGGGAGCTGTTTTTT. Its protein product is CASSSVSWATGELFF.

V is TRBV5-1 and J is TRBJ1-5, with TRBD1 matching 9 bases. The CDR3 runs to 15 residues. J gave up 4 bases and V 0 bases, and 2 bases lay outside the gene matches. Germline CDR1 and CDR2: SGHRS and YFSETQ. The CDR3 DNA reads as TGCGCCAGCAGCTTGGAGACAGGGGGGAATCAGCCCCAGCATTTT. This sequence encodes CASSLETGGNQPQHF.